This passage covers 3 T cell receptor beta chains from one sample sequenced in a study of blood T cell repertoires in COVID-19. Sequenced by immunoSEQ multiplex PCR; TCRdb stores in-frame clones only, minus some. The sample holds around 150,000 clones; 65% to 85% are singletons and the top ten take around 9%. Specimen: peripheral blood. These receptors came from a man aged 25-40 years with COVID-19, enrolled during active disease.

A few counts support this clone. V gene TRBV7-2 combines with J gene TRBJ2-5; D is possibly TRBD2 (5 bases). This CDR3 contains 15 residues. CDR1 and CDR2 (germline): SGHTA, FQGNSA. Trimming left V 5 bases short and J 7 bases short, with 20 bases between. The DNA of the CDR3 is TGTGCCAGCAGCCCACCCTCCGGACTCCCAGGGACCCAGTACTTC. Protein sequence: CASSPPSGLPGTQYF. Variable domain in full (rest from reference TRBV7-2 and TRBJ2-5): GAGVSQSPSNKVTEKGKDVELRCDPISGHTALYWYRQSLGQGLEFLIYFQGNSAPDKSGLPSDRFSAERTGGSVSTLTIQRTQQEDSAVYLCASSPPSGLPGTQYFGPGTRLLVL.

This chain uses TRBV5-8 with TRBJ1-5, with D perhaps matching TRBD1 (5 bases). The CDR3 sequence is 13 residues long. V dropped 2 bases and J dropped 6 bases, with 9 bases sitting between them. Germline V gene data show CDR1 as SGHTS and CDR2 as YDEGEE. The CDR3 DNA sequence: TGTGCCAGCAGCTTTGCAGGGCCTCAGCCCCAGCATTTT. Its translation: CASSFAGPQPQHF.

The chain recombines TRBV19 with TRBJ2-1; TRBD2 aligns across 7 bases. Germline CDR1 reads LNHDA; CDR2 reads SQIVND (reference sequence). The V segment lost 5 bases and the J segment 6 bases; nucleotides outside the gene matches: 10. CDR3 length equals 15 residues. The CDR3 reads CASSLGGGPGNEQFF. CDR3 sequence (DNA): TGTGCCAGTAGTCTTGGGGGAGGGCCGGGCAATGAGCAGTTCTTC.